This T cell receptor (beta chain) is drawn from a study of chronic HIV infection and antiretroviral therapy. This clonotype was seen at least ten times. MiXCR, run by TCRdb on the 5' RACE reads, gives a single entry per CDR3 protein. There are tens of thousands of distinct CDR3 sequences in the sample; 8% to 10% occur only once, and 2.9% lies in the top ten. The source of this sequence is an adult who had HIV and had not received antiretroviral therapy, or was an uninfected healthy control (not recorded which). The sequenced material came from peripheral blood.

The CDR3 loop is CASSQDITENIQYF. CDR3 coding DNA: TGTGCCAGCAGCCAAGATATCACGGAGAACATTCAGTACTTC. This sequence joins TRBV3-1 and TRBJ2-4; D remains unclear. This CDR3 has 14 residues. Germline V lookup: CDR1 LGHDT, CDR2 YNNKEL (reference sequence). The ends were cut back, 0 bases at V and 7 bases at J, with 10 bases in the middle.